These 31 T cell receptor beta chains came from one sample sequenced in a study of T-cell reconstitution after alpha-beta-depleted transplantation in children. Unique molecular identifiers were incorporated when the TCRbeta library was constructed. TCRdb independently ran MiXCR on the PCR reads; one entry per CDR3 protein. Here the sample spans about 980,000 distinct CDR3 sequences, less than 30% being singletons. The specimen comprised PBMCs, mostly from graft donor cells, sampled 360 days after TCRalphabeta/CD19-depleted stem cell transplant. The receptors here all came from a boy less than two years old who had a stem cell transplant for SCID, so the T cells may come from the graft donor.

This clonotype was recorded at least ten times. The chain couples TRBV27 to TRBJ2-1; TRBD1 aligns across 9 bases. The CDR3 loop spans 15 amino acids. The J segment lost 4 bases and the V segment lost 5 bases, leaving 6 bases of the junction unmatched. Germline CDR1 reads MNHEY; CDR2 reads SMNVEV (reference sequence). The CDR3 sequence is CASSRTGTGYNEQFF. The CDR3 bases are TGTGCCAGCAGTCGAACCGGGACAGGGTACAATGAGCAGTTCTTC.

This chain links TRBV5-1 with TRBJ2-1, with 9 nucleotides matching TRBD2. The V and J ends lost 2 bases and 0 bases, in that order; junction bases with no gene match: 9. This CDR3 contains 18 residues. The germline V gene has CDR1 SGHRS and CDR2 YFSETQ. The CDR3 region is CASSFGRGGFSSYNEQFF. The CDR3 coding sequence is TGCGCCAGCAGCTTTGGGCGGGGGGGCTTCAGCTCCTACAATGAGCAGTTCTTC.

This clonotype was observed a handful of times. The chain uses TRBV4-1 and TRBJ2-3, with D unclear. This CDR3 is built from 13 residues. V lost 1 base, J lost 7 bases, and 9 bases lay in between. CDR1 MGHRA and CDR2 YSYEKL come from the germline V gene. This CDR3 is CASSQVWGNTQYF. CDR3 bases: TGCGCCAGCAGCCAAGTATGGGGAAATACGCAGTATTTT.

This clonotype has more than one count but fewer than ten. This chain joins TRBV20-1 and TRBJ2-5, with a weak D call TRBD2 (5 bases). V was cut by 3 bases and J by 5 bases, with 13 bases left in between. The CDR3 sequence is 13 residues long. Germline CDR1 DFQATT, CDR2 SNEGSKA (reference sequence). The CDR3 region has the DNA TGCAGTGCTAGCTCGGGGTTTAGGGAGACCCAGTACTTC. Translation gives CSASSGFRETQYF.

The J gene is TRBJ2-1, the V gene TRBV12-3 or TRBV12-4, with 9 bases lining up with TRBD1. CDR3 size: 16 residues. After removal of 5 bases from V and 7 bases from J, the junction contained 12 bases not matched to a gene. The CDR3 sequence: CASSTLQGAIRNEQFF. The CDR3 DNA is TGTGCCAGCAGTACCCTACAGGGGGCGATAAGGAATGAGCAGTTCTTC.

This clonotype was found a few times. The chain has TRBV20-1 and TRBJ2-3; D gene unclear. This CDR3 contains 14 residues. Germline values: CDR1 DFQATT, CDR2 SNEGSKA (reference sequence). Trimming stripped 1 base from V and 1 base from J, with 9 bases between. The CDR3 DNA sequence: TGCAGTGCTAGAGGATGGGGTCGCACAGATACGCAGTATTTT. Translation: CSARGWGRTDTQYF.

This clonotype was seen a few times. The genes are TRBV10-3 and TRBJ2-5; 9 positions agree with TRBD1. Per germline, CDR1 ENHRY and CDR2 SYGVKD. This CDR3 region has 12 residues. Unmatched junction bases numbered 3, after V lost 6 bases and J lost 7 bases. CDR3 amino acids: CAIRGTGRTQYF. The CDR3 nucleotides are TGTGCCATCAGAGGGACAGGGAGGACCCAGTACTTC.

The chain uses TRBV4-2 and TRBJ2-3; D may be TRBD1 or TRBD2 (5 bases each). Germline CDR1 is LGHNA and CDR2 is YNFKEQ. Trimming took off 4 bases at V and 0 bases at J, with 11 bases between the two ends. This CDR3 is built from 15 residues. The DNA of the CDR3 is TGTGCCAGCAGCCCCTGGGACCAAAGCACAGATACGCAGTATTTT. Protein: CASSPWDQSTDTQYF.

This clonotype appeared many times. The chain combines TRBV7-2 with TRBJ2-7; D gene uncertain. The CDR3 loop spans 12 amino acids. From germline, CDR1 is SGHTA and CDR2 FQGNSA. Trimming shortened V by 4 bases and J by 0 bases, and 4 bases separated the two germline ends. The CDR3 spells CASSSFSYEQYF. CDR3 DNA sequence: TGTGCCAGCAGCTCCTTCTCCTACGAGCAGTACTTC.

This clonotype was seen a handful of times. This chain uses TRBV12-3 or TRBV12-4 with TRBJ2-2, with TRBD2 as a possible D gene (5 bases). Trimming pared 3 bases from V and 6 bases from J, leaving 17 bases between. This CDR3 is built from 16 residues. CDR3 sequence reads: CASSFSGTARAGELFF. CDR3 bases: TGTGCCAGCAGTTTTTCGGGAACCGCCAGAGCCGGGGAGCTGTTTTTT.

The rearrangement joins TRBV2 to TRBJ2-3, with D unclear. Germline-derived CDR1 and CDR2 are SNHLY and FYNNEI. V was pared by 2 bases and J by 0 bases, with 9 bases between. The CDR3 is 15 amino acids. CDR3 amino acids: CASSEPPGSTDTQYF. The CDR3 DNA reads as TGTGCCAGCAGTGAACCCCCTGGGAGCACAGATACGCAGTATTTT.

This clonotype showed up just a few times. The genes are TRBV7-9 and TRBJ1-3, with a weak D call TRBD1 (5 bases). The V and J ends lost 5 bases and 8 bases respectively, with 10 bases between them. The CDR3 is 12 residues long. The germline V gene encodes CDR1 SEHNR and CDR2 FQNEAQ (reference sequence). This CDR3 is CASSPRGDTIYF. CDR3 nucleotide sequence: TGTGCCAGCAGCCCCCGGGGCGACACCATATATTTT.

The chain combines TRBV4-2 with TRBJ1-1; a possible D gene is TRBD1 (6 bases). Germline V gene lookup returns CDR1 LGHNA and CDR2 YNFKEQ. V shed 4 bases and J shed 3 bases, with 24 bases lying between them. The CDR3 is 18 residues long. The DNA for the CDR3 is TGTGCCAGCAGCCGTGAGCGTAACAGCAGGGGATGGGACACTGAAGCTTTCTTT. It translates to CASSRERNSRGWDTEAFF.

The chain uses TRBV20-1 and TRBJ2-5, with 9 positions matching TRBD2. The V and J ends lost 4 bases and 5 bases, in that order; junction bases with no gene match: 5. CDR3 size: 13 residues. Germline CDR1 DFQATT, CDR2 SNEGSKA (reference sequence). CDR3 DNA sequence: TGCAGTGCTACGCGGGGGGGTTGGGAGACCCAGTACTTC. Translated: CSATRGGWETQYF.

The chain employs TRBV20-1 and TRBJ2-1; 12 bases line up with TRBD2. Germline values: CDR1 DFQATT, CDR2 SNEGSKA (reference sequence). V trimming: 1 base; J trimming: 0 bases; junction bases outside the gene matches: 7. CDR3 length equals 18 residues. CDR3 loop: CSARVQLAGGLSYNEQFF. The CDR3 DNA is TGCAGTGCTAGAGTACAACTAGCGGGGGGCCTCTCCTACAATGAGCAGTTCTTC.

This clonotype was observed a handful of times. J is TRBJ1-1 and V is TRBV5-1, with a weak D call TRBD1 (5 bases). Germline V lookup: CDR1 SGHRS, CDR2 YFSETQ. The germline V and J ends were trimmed by 2 bases and 3 bases, with 14 bases remaining between them. This CDR3 contains 15 residues. The CDR3 DNA follows: TGCGCCAGCAGCTTCAGTCCCACGGGGGACACTGAAGCTTTCTTT. It is translated as CASSFSPTGDTEAFF. Full variable domain (rest looked up from reference TRBV5-1 and TRBJ1-1): KAGVTQTPRYLIKTRGQQVTLSCSPISGHRSVSWYQQTPGQGLQFLFEYFSETQRNKGNFPGRFSGRQFSNSRSEMNVSTLELGDSALYLCASSFSPTGDTEAFFGQGTRLTVV.

This chain uses TRBV5-1 with TRBJ1-1; maybe TRBD1 (6 bases). Germline V gene sequence: CDR1 SGHRS, CDR2 YFSETQ. V was shortened by 1 base and J by 0 bases, with 10 bases between the two germline ends. The CDR3 covers 15 residues. The chain's CDR3 is CASSLTGSMNTEAFF. CDR3 sequence (DNA): TGCGCCAGCAGCTTGACAGGGTCCATGAACACTGAAGCTTTCTTT.

The chain links TRBV15 to TRBJ1-5, with a possible D match to TRBD1 (5 bases). Trimming took 3 bases from V and 5 from J, leaving 11 bases between them. This CDR3 region has 14 residues. CDR1 and CDR2 from the germline V gene are LNHNV and YYDKDF (reference sequence). CDR3: CATSSDSFDQPQHF. Here the CDR3 DNA reads TGTGCCACCAGCAGTGACAGCTTTGATCAGCCCCAGCATTTT.

V and J are TRBV21-1 and TRBJ2-1; the listed D gene, TRBD1, was not tested against the DNA. TRBV21-1 is a recognized pseudogene. The CDR3 consists of 14 residues. CDR3 sequence reads: CASSKAQGFNEQFF. DNA of the CDR3: TGTGCCAGCAGCAAAGCTCAGGGGTTCAATGAGCAGTTCTTC.

The count of this clonotype is one. The rearrangement links TRBV5-1 to TRBJ2-5; 10 nucleotides line up with TRBD2. Germline V CDR1 and CDR2: SGHRS, YFSETQ. The CDR3 has 14 amino acids. The V and J ends lost 5 bases and 3 bases, in that order; junction bases with no gene match: 4. The CDR3, as DNA: TGCGCCAGCAGGCGTGGGACTAGCGAAGAGACCCAGTACTTC. The encoded protein is CASRRGTSEETQYF. Variable domain in full (rest from reference TRBV5-1 and TRBJ2-5): KAGVTQTPRYLIKTRGQQVTLSCSPISGHRSVSWYQQTPGQGLQFLFEYFSETQRNKGNFPGRFSGRQFSNSRSEMNVSTLELGDSALYLCASRRGTSEETQYFGPGTRLLVL.

A few counts support this clonotype. V usage is TRBV20-1 and J usage is TRBJ1-6; D unclear. The CDR3 length is 13 residues. The ends were cut back, 0 bases at V and 9 bases at J, with 9 bases in the middle. Looked up from germline, CDR1 is DFQATT and CDR2 is SNEGSKA (reference sequence). CDR3 coding DNA: TGCAGTGCTAGAGATTTAGATTCTTCACCCCTCCACTTT. Its protein is CSARDLDSSPLHF.

The rearrangement joins TRBV4-2 to TRBJ1-1, with D perhaps TRBD1 (6 bases). With 3 bases removed from V and 0 bases from J, the gap between germline ends came to 11 bases. The CDR3 is made up of 15 amino acids. Per germline, CDR1 LGHNA and CDR2 YNFKEQ. The CDR3 reads CASSQGTRLNTEAFF. The DNA for the CDR3 is TGTGCCAGCAGCCAGGGGACAAGACTGAACACTGAAGCTTTCTTT.

V usage is TRBV6-5 and J usage is TRBJ2-2; 10 bases fit TRBD1. The germline gives CDR1 MNHEY, CDR2 SVGAGI. The CDR3 contains 17 residues. J lost 3 bases, V lost 2 bases, and 6 bases had no gene match. CDR3 loop: CASSYTADRGYTGELFF. CDR3 sequence (DNA): TGTGCCAGCAGTTACACAGCGGACAGGGGGTACACCGGGGAGCTGTTTTTT.

V and J are TRBV4-2 and TRBJ2-3, with D possibly called TRBD1 or TRBD2 (7 bases each). Trimming left V 4 bases short and J 10 bases short, with 15 bases between. The CDR3 loop spans 13 amino acids. Germline values: CDR1 LGHNA, CDR2 YNFKEQ. CDR3 nucleotides: TGTGCCAGCAGCCCACAGGGAGGGGGCTCGCAGTATTTT. It yields the protein CASSPQGGGSQYF.

The chain uses TRBV20-1 and TRBJ2-1, with TRBD1 identical over 8 bases. Germline V gene lookup returns CDR1 DFQATT and CDR2 SNEGSKA (reference sequence). V lost 5 bases and J lost 3; bases outside the gene matches: 18. The CDR3 loop spans 18 amino acids. In DNA, the CDR3 is TGCAGTGCTCATCGGCAGGGGGCACCAATCGACTTCTACAATGAGCAGTTCTTC. It is translated as CSAHRQGAPIDFYNEQFF.

The rearrangement uses TRBV20-1 and TRBJ2-7; 9 bases map to TRBD1. The CDR3 length is 13 residues. Trimming took 3 bases from V and 6 from J; bases not matched to a gene: 6. Germline V gene data show CDR1 as DFQATT and CDR2 as SNEGSKA (reference sequence). This CDR3 is CSARSGTGREQYF. DNA for the CDR3: TGCAGTGCTAGGTCCGGGACAGGGCGCGAGCAGTACTTC.

This clonotype was picked up many times. The chain couples TRBV4-3 to TRBJ2-5; 13 bases are a match to TRBD2. CDR3 size: 16 residues. Trimming removed 1 base from V and 2 bases from J; junction bases left unmatched: 1. Germline V CDR1 and CDR2: LGHNA, YSLEER. The CDR3 region has the DNA TGCGCCAGCAGCCAAGGACTAGCGGGGGGACAAGAGACCCAGTACTTC. Protein sequence: CASSQGLAGGQETQYF.

There are a few counts of this clonotype. V is TRBV28 and J is TRBJ2-3; 8 bases line up with TRBD1. Germline V gene data show CDR1 as MDHEN and CDR2 as SYDVKM. J was trimmed by 5 bases and V by 6 bases; bases with no gene match: 7. This CDR3 has 14 amino acids. The CDR3 protein is CASRSTGERDTQYF. Written as DNA, the CDR3 is TGTGCCAGCAGGTCGACAGGGGAGCGAGATACGCAGTATTTT.

The rearrangement uses TRBV4-3 and TRBJ1-1; unclear D gene. Germline values: CDR1 LGHNA, CDR2 YSLEER. The CDR3 has 18 residues. Trimming shortened V by 5 bases and J by 5 bases, and 27 bases separated the two germline ends. CDR3 sequence: CASSSQVTRTVRGTEAFF. DNA for the CDR3: TGCGCCAGCAGCTCCCAGGTCACACGCACAGTAAGAGGAACTGAAGCTTTCTTT.

Only a few counts were recorded for this clonotype. The V gene is TRBV29-1, the J gene TRBJ2-5; 8 bases line up with TRBD1. CDR3 size: 12 residues. CDR1 and CDR2 (germline): SQVTM, ANQGSEA. V trimming: 7 bases; J trimming: 3 bases; junction bases outside the gene matches: 4. The CDR3 DNA is TGCAGCGGGGGGACAGGCGAAGAGACCCAGTACTTC. It encodes CSGGTGEETQYF.

The chain recombines TRBV4-1 with TRBJ1-5, with D unresolved. V lost 4 bases, J lost 0 bases, and 4 bases lay in between. The length of the CDR3 is 13 residues. Germline loops: CDR1 MGHRA, CDR2 YSYEKL. CDR3 sequence: CASSPLSNQPQHF. CDR3 nucleotides: TGCGCCAGCAGCCCCCTTAGCAATCAGCCCCAGCATTTT.